The clone carrying this TCR beta chain was recorded at least ten times. This sample is part of a study of identical twins. J gave up 2 bases and V 5 bases, and 6 bases lay outside the gene matches. This CDR3 comprises 15 residues. Germline V gives CDR1 MDHEN, CDR2 SYDVKM. Carrying unique molecular identifiers, the cDNA also gained a universal primer site through template switching. TCRdb itself ran the 5' RACE reads through MiXCR, one entry per CDR3 protein. The sample yields about 260,000 distinct CDR3 sequences, about 7% seen once. These data are also associated with another study on yellow fever vaccine responses in identical twins.

This receptor was identified in a young woman in good health. Sequencing input: memory (CD45RO+) T cells sorted from blood. This chain links TRBV28 with TRBJ1-5, with 7 bases fitting TRBD1. The CDR3 DNA follows: TGTGCCAGCAGTCCCGGGGACAGAGGCAATCAGCCCCAGCATTTT. Amino acid sequence: CASSPGDRGNQPQHF.